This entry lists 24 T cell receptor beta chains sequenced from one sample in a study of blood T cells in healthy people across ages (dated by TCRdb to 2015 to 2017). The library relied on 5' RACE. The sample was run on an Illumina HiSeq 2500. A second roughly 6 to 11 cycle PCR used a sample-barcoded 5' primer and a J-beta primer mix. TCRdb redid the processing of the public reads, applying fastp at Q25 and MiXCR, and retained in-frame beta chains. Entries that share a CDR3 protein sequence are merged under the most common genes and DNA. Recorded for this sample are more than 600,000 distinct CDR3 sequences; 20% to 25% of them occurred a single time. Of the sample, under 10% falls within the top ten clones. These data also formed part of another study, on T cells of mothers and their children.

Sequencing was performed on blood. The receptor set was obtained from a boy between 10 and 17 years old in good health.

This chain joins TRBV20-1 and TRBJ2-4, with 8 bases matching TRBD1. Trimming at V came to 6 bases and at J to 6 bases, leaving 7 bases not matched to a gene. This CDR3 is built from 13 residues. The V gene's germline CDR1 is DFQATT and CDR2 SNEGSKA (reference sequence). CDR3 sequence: CSAPDRARNIQYF. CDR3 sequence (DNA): TGCAGTGCCCCGGACAGGGCTCGAAACATTCAGTACTTC.

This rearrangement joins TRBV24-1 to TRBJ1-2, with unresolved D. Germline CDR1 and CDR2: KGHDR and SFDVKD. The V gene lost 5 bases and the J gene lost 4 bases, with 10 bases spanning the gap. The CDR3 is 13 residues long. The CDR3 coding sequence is TGTGCCACCAGTGTGGGAGTTATCTATGGCTACACCTTC. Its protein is CATSVGVIYGYTF.

The CDR3 coding sequence is TGTGCCAGCAGCTTAGAAGGTCCGGGAGATGGGGAGACCCAGTACTTC. Its translation: CASSLEGPGDGETQYF. The rearrangement links TRBV7-9 to TRBJ2-5, with D perhaps matching TRBD2 (6 bases). From germline, CDR1 is SEHNR and CDR2 FQNEAQ (reference sequence). The CDR3 length is 16 residues. V lost 1 base and J 5 bases, leaving 17 bases between the germline ends.

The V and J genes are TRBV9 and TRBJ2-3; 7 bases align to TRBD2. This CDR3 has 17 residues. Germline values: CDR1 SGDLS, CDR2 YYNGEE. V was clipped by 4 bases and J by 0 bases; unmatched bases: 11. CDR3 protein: CASSPGTTLLSTDTQYF. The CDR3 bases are TGTGCCAGCAGCCCCGGGACTACTCTCCTAAGCACAGATACGCAGTATTTT. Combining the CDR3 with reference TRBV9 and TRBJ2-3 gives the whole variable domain DSGVTQTPKHLITATGQRVTLRCSPRSGDLSVYWYQQSLDQGLQFLIQYYNGEERAKGNILERFSAQQFPDLHSELNLSSLELGDSALYFCASSPGTTLLSTDTQYFGPGTRLTVL.

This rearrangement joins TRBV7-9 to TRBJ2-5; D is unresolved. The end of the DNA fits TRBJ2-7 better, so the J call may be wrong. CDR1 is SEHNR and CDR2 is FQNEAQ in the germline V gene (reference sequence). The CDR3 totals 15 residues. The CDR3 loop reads CASSLPGAGPYEQYF. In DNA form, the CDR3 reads TGTGCCAGCAGCTTACCGGGCGCAGGCCCCTACGAGCAGTACTTC.

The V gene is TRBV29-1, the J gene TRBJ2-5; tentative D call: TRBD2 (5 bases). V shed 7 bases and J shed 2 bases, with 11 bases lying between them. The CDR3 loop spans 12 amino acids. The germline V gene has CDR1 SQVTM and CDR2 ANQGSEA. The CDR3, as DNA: TGCAGCGCCCACCGGGGTCAAGAGACCCAGTACTTC. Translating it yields CSAHRGQETQYF.

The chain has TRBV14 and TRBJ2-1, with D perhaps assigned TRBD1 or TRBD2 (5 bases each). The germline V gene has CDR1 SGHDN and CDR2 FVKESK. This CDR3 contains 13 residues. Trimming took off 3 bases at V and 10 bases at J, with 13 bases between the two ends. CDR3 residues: CASSHVGEREQFF. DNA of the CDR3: TGTGCCAGCAGCCACGTGGGGGAACGGGAGCAGTTCTTC.

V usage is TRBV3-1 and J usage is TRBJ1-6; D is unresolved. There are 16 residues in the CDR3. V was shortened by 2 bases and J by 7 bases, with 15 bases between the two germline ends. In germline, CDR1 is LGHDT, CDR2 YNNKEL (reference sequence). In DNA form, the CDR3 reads TGTGCCAGCAGCCAAAAGGAACCCAGCAGAAATTCACCCCTCCACTTT. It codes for CASSQKEPSRNSPLHF.

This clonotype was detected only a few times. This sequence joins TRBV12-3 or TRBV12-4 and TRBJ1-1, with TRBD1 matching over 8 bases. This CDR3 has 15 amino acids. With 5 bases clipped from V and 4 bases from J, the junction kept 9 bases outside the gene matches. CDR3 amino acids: CASSPLRTGSTEAFF. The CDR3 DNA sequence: TGTGCCAGCAGTCCTCTACGGACAGGGTCCACTGAAGCTTTCTTT.

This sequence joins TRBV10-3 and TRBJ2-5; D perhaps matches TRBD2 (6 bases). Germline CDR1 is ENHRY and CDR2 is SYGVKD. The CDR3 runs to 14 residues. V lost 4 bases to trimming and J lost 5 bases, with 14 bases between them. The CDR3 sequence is CAISAPASGETQYF. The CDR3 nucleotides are TGTGCCATCAGTGCCCCCGCGAGCGGGGAGACCCAGTACTTC.

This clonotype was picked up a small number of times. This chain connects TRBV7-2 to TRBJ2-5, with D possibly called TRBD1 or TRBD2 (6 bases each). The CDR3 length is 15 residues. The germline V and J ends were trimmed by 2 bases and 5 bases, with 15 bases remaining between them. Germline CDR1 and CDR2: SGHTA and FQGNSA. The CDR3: CASSLRWGAGETQYF. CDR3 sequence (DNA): TGTGCCAGCAGCTTAAGATGGGGGGCCGGTGAGACCCAGTACTTC.

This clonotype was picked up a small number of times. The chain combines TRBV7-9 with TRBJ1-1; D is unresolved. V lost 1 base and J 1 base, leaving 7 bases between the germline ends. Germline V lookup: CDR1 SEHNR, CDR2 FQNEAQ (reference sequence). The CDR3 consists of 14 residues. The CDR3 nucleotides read TGTGCCAGCAGCTTAGACACTTGGAACACTGAAGCTTTCTTT. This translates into CASSLDTWNTEAFF.

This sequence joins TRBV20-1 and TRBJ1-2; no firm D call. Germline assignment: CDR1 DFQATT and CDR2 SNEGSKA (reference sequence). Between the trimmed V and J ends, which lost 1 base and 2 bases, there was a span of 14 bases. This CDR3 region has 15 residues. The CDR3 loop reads CSARGMDPLNYGYTF. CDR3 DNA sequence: TGCAGTGCTAGAGGAATGGACCCATTGAACTATGGCTACACCTTC.

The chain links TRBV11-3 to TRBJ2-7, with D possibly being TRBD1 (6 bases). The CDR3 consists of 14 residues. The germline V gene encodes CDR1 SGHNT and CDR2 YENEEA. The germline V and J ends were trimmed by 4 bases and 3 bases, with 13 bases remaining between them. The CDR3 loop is CASSSRQEHYEQYF. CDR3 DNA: TGTGCCAGCAGCTCCCGACAGGAACACTACGAGCAGTACTTC.

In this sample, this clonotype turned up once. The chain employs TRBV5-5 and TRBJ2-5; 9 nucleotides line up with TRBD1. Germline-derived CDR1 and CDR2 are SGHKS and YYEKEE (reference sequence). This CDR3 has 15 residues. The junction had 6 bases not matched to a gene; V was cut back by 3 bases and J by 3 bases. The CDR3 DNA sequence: TGTGCCAGCAGCTCAAAGAGGACAGGGGAAGAGACCCAGTACTTC. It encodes CASSSKRTGEETQYF.

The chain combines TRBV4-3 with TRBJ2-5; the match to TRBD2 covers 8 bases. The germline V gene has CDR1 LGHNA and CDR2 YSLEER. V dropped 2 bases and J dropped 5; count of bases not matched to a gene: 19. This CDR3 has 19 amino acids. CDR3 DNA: TGCGCCAGCAGCCAATCCCCCTCCCAGACGATAGCGGGGTGGGAGACCCAGTACTTC. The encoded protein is CASSQSPSQTIAGWETQYF.

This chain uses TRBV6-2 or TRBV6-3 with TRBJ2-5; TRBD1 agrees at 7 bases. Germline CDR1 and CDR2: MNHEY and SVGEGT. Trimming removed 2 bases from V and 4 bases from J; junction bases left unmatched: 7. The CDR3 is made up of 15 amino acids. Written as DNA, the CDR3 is TGTGCCAGCAGTTACCTACAGGGGTTCGGAGAGACCCAGTACTTC. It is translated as CASSYLQGFGETQYF.

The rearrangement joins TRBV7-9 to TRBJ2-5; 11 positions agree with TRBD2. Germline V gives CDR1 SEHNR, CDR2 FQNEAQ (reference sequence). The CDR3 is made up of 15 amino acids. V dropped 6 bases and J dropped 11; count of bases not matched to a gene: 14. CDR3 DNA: TGTGCCAGCAGTTCTACTAGCGGGAGTTCGGATGAGCAGTACTTC. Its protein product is CASSSTSGSSDEQYF.

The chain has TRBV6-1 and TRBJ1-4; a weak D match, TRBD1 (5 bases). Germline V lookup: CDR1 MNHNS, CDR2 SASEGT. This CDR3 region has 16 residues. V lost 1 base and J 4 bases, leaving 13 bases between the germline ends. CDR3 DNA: TGTGCCAGCAGTGAAGGGACCGGGGGTCGTAATGAAAAACTGTTTTTT. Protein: CASSEGTGGRNEKLFF.

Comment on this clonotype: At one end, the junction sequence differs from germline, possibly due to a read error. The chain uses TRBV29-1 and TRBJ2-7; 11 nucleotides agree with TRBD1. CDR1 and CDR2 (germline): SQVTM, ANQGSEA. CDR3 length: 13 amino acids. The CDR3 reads CSARTGGIYEQHF. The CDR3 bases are TGCAGCGCCAGGACAGGGGGCATCTACGAGCAGCACTTC.

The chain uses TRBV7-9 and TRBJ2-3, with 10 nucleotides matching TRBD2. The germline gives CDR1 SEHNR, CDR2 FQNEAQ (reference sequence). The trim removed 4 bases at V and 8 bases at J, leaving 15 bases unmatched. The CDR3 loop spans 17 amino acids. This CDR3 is CASSSWASGGAPGTQYF. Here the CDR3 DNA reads TGTGCCAGCAGCTCCTGGGCTAGCGGGGGAGCTCCGGGTACGCAGTATTTT.

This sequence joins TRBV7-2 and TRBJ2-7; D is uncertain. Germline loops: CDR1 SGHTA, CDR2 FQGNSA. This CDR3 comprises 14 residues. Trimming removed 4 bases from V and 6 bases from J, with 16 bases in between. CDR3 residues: CASSWQVRLGEQYF. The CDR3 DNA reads TGTGCCAGCAGCTGGCAAGTACGACTGGGCGAGCAGTACTTC.

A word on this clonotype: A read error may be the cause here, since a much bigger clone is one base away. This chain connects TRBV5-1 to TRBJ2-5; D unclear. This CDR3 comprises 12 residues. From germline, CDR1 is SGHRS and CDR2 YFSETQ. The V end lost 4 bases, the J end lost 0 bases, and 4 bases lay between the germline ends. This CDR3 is CASSVNQETQYF. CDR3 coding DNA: TGCGCCAGCAGCGTGAACCAAGAGACCCAGTACTTC.

This CDR3 reads CASRQGLAALNEQFF. The CDR3 nucleotides read TGTGCCAGCAGACAGGGACTGGCGGCCCTCAATGAGCAGTTCTTC. The V call is TRBV3-1, the J call TRBJ2-5; D is possibly TRBD1 or TRBD2 (6 bases each). With the DNA end fitting TRBJ2-1 better, the J assignment may be wrong. This CDR3 is built from 15 residues. The V gene's germline CDR1 is LGHDT and CDR2 YNNKEL (reference sequence).